Below, one T cell receptor (beta chain) is given with its context. This clonotype was detected ten times or more. What this receptor recognizes is not known. Per-base quality was not reported, and no clone a single base away is much larger than it. Stable hyperthyroidism was defined as no progression to ophthalmopathy within 18 months of follow-up. Patients with hyperthyroidism were aged 18 to 65 years, had been newly diagnosed, and had a disease duration of less than 2 months. Patients with other autoimmune diseases, uncontrolled infections, pregnancy or lactation were excluded. Diagnosis relied on clinical symptoms, serum thyroxine, TRAb, thyroid ultrasound and orbital computed tomography. Ficoll-Paque density gradient centrifugation was used to isolate PBMCs from about 9 ml of fresh peripheral blood. Total RNA was extracted with Trizol reagent and quality-checked on an Agilent 2100 Bioanalyzer.

This sample stems from a study of Graves' ophthalmopathy and Graves' hyperthyroidism listed by TCRdb under 2018. Concerning the study at large: Peripheral blood was collected at initial diagnosis, prior to any treatment. To tell Graves' ophthalmopathy apart from Graves' hyperthyroidism, and to predict which patients would progress to ophthalmopathy, the study relied on TCR beta repertoire signatures. In total, 135 blood samples were TCR-sequenced: approximately 40 ophthalmopathy, 75 hyperthyroidism and roughly 17 hyperthyroidism-to-ophthalmopathy patients. To explore V-J signatures that separate ophthalmopathy from hyperthyroidism, a discovery set of about a hundred patients was enrolled, consisting of fewer than 45 with ophthalmopathy and roughly 57 with stable hyperthyroidism. For independent validation, a separate cohort was made up of some 19 hyperthyroidism patients plus 17 patients who later progressed from hyperthyroidism to ophthalmopathy. T-cell repertoires of thyroid tissue and blood were compared in six or seven hyperthyroidism patients. Following sample collection, hyperthyroidism patients were given methimazole at a starting dose of 30 mg daily, and ophthalmopathy patients were given high-dose intravenous methylprednisolone. For training and testing, the 100 or so patients in the discovery cohort were randomly divided in a 7:3 ratio. Points the paper makes about the study in general: Sample size was not predetermined statistically, and investigators were not blinded to group allocation. In validation, the model predicted ophthalmopathy progression with about 71% sensitivity and around 72% specificity; roughly eleven predicted patients were CT-confirmed with GO in a median of around 6 months. Ophthalmopathy was separated from stable hyperthyroidism by the 13-signature model with 85% to 90% sensitivity and roughly 83% specificity in cross-validation and with 80%/75% in the test set. Most expanded thyroid clonotypes with a frequency above 0.001 also appeared in blood, which suggests that blood repertoires may reflect the immune response in the thyroid.

Relative to germline, V is 7 bases shorter and J is 2 bases shorter, with 11 bases between their ends. Reading the germline V gene gives CDR1 SGHTA and CDR2 FQGNSA. The CDR3 runs 14 residues from the cysteine to the phenylalanine. The read is trimmed to its CDR3 DNA, 42 bases read in frame from base 1. TCR beta CDR3 regions were amplified from RNA transcripts for repertoire sequencing. HTBI primers and the Qiagen OneStep RT-PCR kit were used in a first-round RT-PCR, which was followed by a second-round multiplex PCR, size selection and purification. Libraries were sequenced paired-end with 100 bp reads on an Illumina HiSeq2000. In the original analysis: SOAPnuke was used to process the reads, throwing out any read that had adapters, had uncalled bases, had a mean Phred below 15, or lacked an exact constant-primer or identifier match. COPE v1.2.5 was used to merge high-quality paired reads. Unique nucleotide sequences were defined as clonotypes and aligned to IMGT TRB V, D and J references using MiTCR v1.1. Only V-J combinations with frequency above 0.0001 were analysed, covering about 99% of repertoires. For each V-J combination, a TCR clonal expansion and chaos score was defined as the ratio of F50 clonal expansion to chaos observed in the TCRdist matrix. Welch's t-statistics and random forest were used to narrow the features down to around twelve V-J combinations, which were then fed into a naive Bayes classifier. The similarity between thyroid and blood repertoires was quantified using the Morisita-Horn index. In-frame beta chains were kept once TCRdb had trimmed the public reads at Q25 with fastp and called clones with MiXCR. Every distinct CDR3 protein forms one entry, paired with its most common genes and DNA. TCRdb's processing, not the authors' own work, is the source of the V and J calls. The sample includes approximately 380,000 distinct CDR3 sequences, with around 21% observed a single time. Around 3% of the sample goes to the ten largest clones.

The sample comprised peripheral blood. In this chain, TRBV7-2 is recombined with TRBJ2-2; no D gene can be assigned with confidence. This TCR came from a woman between 18 and 29 years old with stable Graves' hyperthyroidism. Donor details come from another sample of the same person, matched by shared clones. Read as DNA, the sequence is TGTGCCAGCACCTCGGACCTAAACACCGGGGAGCTGTTTTTT. It translates as CASTSDLNTGELFF.